This is a list of T cell receptor beta chains from one sample in a study of blood T cell repertoires in COVID-19. Profiling relied on immunoSEQ multiplex PCR, and the TCRdb table lists in-frame clones only, not all of them. The sample records 55,000 to 80,000 clones, approximately 92% being singletons. The sample consisted of peripheral blood. The receptors stem from a human donor in a cohort sampled during active COVID-19. The CDR3 runs from the conserved cysteine through the conserved F or W. The order of the fields is D gene, J gene, V gene, clone size, CDR3 DNA, CDR3 protein. The D gene is left open where the match is weak. Not every row has a clone size; where given, it reads once, few, many or a size class.

TRBD2 TRBJ2-7 TRBV6-4 - TGTGCCAGCCGAGGACTAGCGGGGCCCTACGAGCAGTACTTC CASRGLAGPYEQYF
- TRBJ1-2 TRBV28 medium-sized TGTGCCAGCAGTTTCAGTCTTGTTGATGACTATGGCTACACCTTC CASSFSLVDDYGYTF
- TRBJ1-1 TRBV5-1 - TGCGCCAGCAGCTTGATGACAGGTGAAAACACTGAAGCTTTCTTT CASSLMTGENTEAFF
TRBD1 TRBJ2-7 TRBV29-1 once TGCAGCGTTGACACTCGCGGGACAGGGATCGTGGGCGAGCAGTACTTC CSVDTRGTGIVGEQYF
- TRBJ2-2 TRBV7-3 - TGTGCCAGCAGCTTATGGAGGACAGCGAACACCGGGGAGCTGTTTTTT CASSLWRTANTGELFF
TRBD1 TRBJ1-4 TRBV18 - TGTGCCAGCTCCTTGGCGAAGGACAGGACTAATGAAAAACTGTTTTTT CASSLAKDRTNEKLFF
TRBD2 TRBJ2-1 TRBV7-6 - TGTGCCAGCAGCTTAGCACTAGCGGGAGGAAATGAGCAGTTCTTC CASSLALAGGNEQFF
TRBD1 TRBJ1-5 TRBV27 once TGTGCCAGCAGTGTGACAGGGTATCAGCCCCAGCATTTT CASSVTGYQPQHF
TRBD2 TRBJ2-7 TRBV25-1 once TGTGCCACCCGGGGGAGGGCCTACGAGCAGTACTTC CATRGRAYEQYF
TRBD2 TRBJ2-3 TRBV11-3 - TGTGCCAGCAGCTCCGGGGGGTCGGGCACAGATACGCAGTATTTT CASSSGGSGTDTQYF
TRBD2 TRBJ2-3 TRBV19 - TGTGCCAGTAACCACGGGCGGGAGAGGGATACGCAGTATTTT CASNHGRERDTQYF
TRBD2 TRBJ2-3 TRBV27 - TGTGCCAGCAGTTCTAGCGGCGGCAGCACAGATACGCAGTATTTT CASSSSGGSTDTQYF
TRBD2 TRBJ2-1 TRBV7-2 - TGTGCCAGCAGCTTCCCCACGGGGGGGTATCACAATGAGCAGTTCTTC CASSFPTGGYHNEQFF
- TRBJ2-3 TRBV5-1 - TGCGCCAGCAGCGCGGGGAGCGCACAGAATACAGATACGCAGTATTTT CASSAGSAQNTDTQYF
- TRBJ2-7 TRBV5-1 once TGCGCCAGCAGCTTATCCCGGGGGGCGATATACGAGCAGTACTTC CASSLSRGAIYEQYF
- TRBJ1-5 TRBV28 - TGTGCCAGCACCCAGGGATATCAGCCCCAGCATTTT CASTQGYQPQHF
- TRBJ2-7 TRBV3-1/TRBV3-2 - TGTGCCAGCAGCCCGGGCGACAGCTCCTACGAGCAGTACTTC CASSPGDSSYEQYF
TRBD1 TRBJ2-7 TRBV19 - TGTGCCAGTAGTATAAGGGGGCAGGGTGCCTACGAGCAGTACTTC CASSIRGQGAYEQYF
TRBD1 TRBJ2-5 TRBV20-1 - TGCAGTGCTAGTCCAGACAGGGTGGAGACCCAGTACTTC CSASPDRVETQYF
- TRBJ1-2 TRBV30 - TGTGCCTGGAGTCCAAAGGGGTTGAGGCTCGACACCTTC CAWSPKGLRLDTF
TRBD2 TRBJ2-3 TRBV10-3 - TGTGCCATCAGTGATTCTAGCGGGGGCACAGATACGCAGTATTTT CAISDSSGGTDTQYF
- TRBJ1-6 TRBV7-2 once TGTGCCAGCAGCTCGGACAGTAAGGCTAATTCACCCCTCCACTTT CASSSDSKANSPLHF
- TRBJ1-6 TRBV7-2 - TGTGCCAGCAGCCTACGGAATTCACCCCTCCACTTT CASSLRNSPLHF
- TRBJ1-2 TRBV5-1 - TGCGCCAGCAGCTTGGTGGCAGCTAACTATGGCTACACCTTC CASSLVAANYGYTF
- TRBJ1-4 TRBV19 - TGTGCCAGTAGAGCGGTGGTTGCAACTAATGAAAAACTGTTTTTT CASRAVVATNEKLFF
- TRBJ2-1 TRBV4-2 - TGTGCCAGCAGCCAAGATCTTTTATACAATGAGCAGTTCTTC CASSQDLLYNEQFF
- TRBJ1-1 TRBV3-1/TRBV3-2 - TGTGCCAGCAGCCAGCAGGGTTATGGCACTGAAGCTTTCTTT CASSQQGYGTEAFF
TRBD2 TRBJ2-3 TRBV28 - TGTGCCAGCAGTTTTGCGGGGGGGTTAGATACGCAGTATTTT CASSFAGGLDTQYF
TRBD1 TRBJ1-1 TRBV30 - TGTGCCTCGGACAGGGAACGTAACACTGAAGCTTTCTTT CASDRERNTEAFF
- TRBJ1-1 TRBV15 - TGTGCCACCAGCAGAGGATCCACAGGGGCTTTCTTT CATSRGSTGAFF
TRBD2 TRBJ2-7 TRBV29-1 few TGCAGCGTTTGGACTAGCGGTTCCTACGAGCAGTACTTC CSVWTSGSYEQYF
TRBD1 TRBJ1-4 TRBV4-2 - TGTGCCAGCAGCCGGCCTCGGGGACAGGGGGACGAAAAACTGTTTTTT CASSRPRGQGDEKLFF